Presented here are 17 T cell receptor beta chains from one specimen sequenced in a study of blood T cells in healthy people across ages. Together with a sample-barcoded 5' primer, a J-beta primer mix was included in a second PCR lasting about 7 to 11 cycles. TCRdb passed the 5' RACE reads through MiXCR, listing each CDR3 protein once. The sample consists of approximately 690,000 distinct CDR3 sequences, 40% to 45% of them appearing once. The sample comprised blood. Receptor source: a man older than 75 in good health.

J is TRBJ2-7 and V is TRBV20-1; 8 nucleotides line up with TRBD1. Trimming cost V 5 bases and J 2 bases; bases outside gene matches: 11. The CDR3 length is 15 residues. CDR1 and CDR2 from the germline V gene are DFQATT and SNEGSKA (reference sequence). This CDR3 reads CSAFTRDRSTYEQYF. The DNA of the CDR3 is TGCAGTGCTTTCACTCGGGACAGGTCAACCTACGAGCAGTACTTC.

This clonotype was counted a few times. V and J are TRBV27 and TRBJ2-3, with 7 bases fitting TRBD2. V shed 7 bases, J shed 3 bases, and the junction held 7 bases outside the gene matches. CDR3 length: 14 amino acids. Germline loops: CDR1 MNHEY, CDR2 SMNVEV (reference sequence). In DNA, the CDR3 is TGTGCCAGCACCTGGGGGGGTAGGACAGATACGCAGTATTTT. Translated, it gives CASTWGGRTDTQYF.

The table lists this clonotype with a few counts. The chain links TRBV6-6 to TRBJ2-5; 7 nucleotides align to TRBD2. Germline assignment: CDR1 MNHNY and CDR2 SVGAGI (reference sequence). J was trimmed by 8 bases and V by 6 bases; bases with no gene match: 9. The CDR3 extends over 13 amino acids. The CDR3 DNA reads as TGTGCCAGCAGCATCGGGGGGTCCCGAACCCAGTACTTC. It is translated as CASSIGGSRTQYF.

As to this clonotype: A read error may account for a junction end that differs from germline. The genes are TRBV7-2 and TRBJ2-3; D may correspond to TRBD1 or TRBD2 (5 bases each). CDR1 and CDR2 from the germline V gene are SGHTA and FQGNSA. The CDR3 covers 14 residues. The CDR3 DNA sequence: TGTGCCGGCAGCTTAAGGGACCCCTCAGATACGCAGTATTTT. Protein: CAGSLRDPSDTQYF.

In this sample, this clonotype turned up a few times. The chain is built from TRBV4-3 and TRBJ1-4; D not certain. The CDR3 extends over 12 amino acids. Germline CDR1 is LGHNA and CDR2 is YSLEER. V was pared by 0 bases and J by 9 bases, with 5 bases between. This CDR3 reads CASSQDLKKLFF. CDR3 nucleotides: TGCGCCAGCAGCCAAGATCTTAAAAAACTGTTTTTT.

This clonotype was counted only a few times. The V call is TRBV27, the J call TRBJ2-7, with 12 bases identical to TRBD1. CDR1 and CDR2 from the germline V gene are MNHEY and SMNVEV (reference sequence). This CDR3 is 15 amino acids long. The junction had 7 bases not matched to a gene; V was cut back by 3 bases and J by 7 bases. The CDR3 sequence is CASSLPGQGASEQYF. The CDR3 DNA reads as TGTGCCAGCAGTTTGCCGGGACAGGGGGCTAGTGAGCAGTACTTC.

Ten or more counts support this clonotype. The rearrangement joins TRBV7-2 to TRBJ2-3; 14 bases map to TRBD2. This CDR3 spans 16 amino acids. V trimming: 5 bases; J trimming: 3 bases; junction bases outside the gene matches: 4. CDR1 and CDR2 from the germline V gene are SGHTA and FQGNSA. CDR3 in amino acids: CASSPGTSGSTDTQYF. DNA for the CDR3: TGTGCCAGCAGCCCCGGGACTAGCGGGAGTACAGATACGCAGTATTTT.

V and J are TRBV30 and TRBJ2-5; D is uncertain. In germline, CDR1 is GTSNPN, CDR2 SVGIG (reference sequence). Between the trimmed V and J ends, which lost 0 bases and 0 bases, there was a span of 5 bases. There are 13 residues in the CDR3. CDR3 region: CAWSVGNQETQYF. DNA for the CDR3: TGTGCCTGGAGTGTAGGGAACCAAGAGACCCAGTACTTC.

CDR3 DNA sequence: TGTGCCAGCAGTTTAGAAATCGGGACTAGCAGACAAGAGACCCAGTACTTC. This gives the protein CASSLEIGTSRQETQYF. V gene TRBV12-3 or TRBV12-4 combines with J gene TRBJ2-5; TRBD2 matches at 9 bases. With V trimmed by 1 base and J by 2 bases, 8 bases remained unmatched. CDR3 length equals 17 residues.

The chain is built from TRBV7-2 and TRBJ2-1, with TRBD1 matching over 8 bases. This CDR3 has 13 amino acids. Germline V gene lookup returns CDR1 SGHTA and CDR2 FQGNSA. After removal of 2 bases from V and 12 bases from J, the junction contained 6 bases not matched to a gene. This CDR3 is CASSLTTGGGQFF. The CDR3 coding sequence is TGTGCCAGCAGCTTAACTACAGGGGGTGGGCAGTTCTTC.

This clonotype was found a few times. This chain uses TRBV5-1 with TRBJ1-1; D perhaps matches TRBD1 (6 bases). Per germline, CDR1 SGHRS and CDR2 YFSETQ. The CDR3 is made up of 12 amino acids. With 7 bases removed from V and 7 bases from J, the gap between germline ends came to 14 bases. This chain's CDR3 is CASSERGGEAFF. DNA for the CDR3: TGCGCCAGCTCCGAGAGGGGGGGTGAAGCTTTCTTT.

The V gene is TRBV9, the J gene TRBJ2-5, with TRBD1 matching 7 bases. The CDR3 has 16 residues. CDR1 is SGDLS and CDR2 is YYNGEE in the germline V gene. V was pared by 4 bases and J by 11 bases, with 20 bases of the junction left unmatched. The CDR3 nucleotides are TGTGCCAGCAGCCTCAGGGAAGGGGGCAACACCGGGGAGCAGTACTTC. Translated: CASSLREGGNTGEQYF. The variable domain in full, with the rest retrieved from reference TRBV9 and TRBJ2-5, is DSGVTQTPKHLITATGQRVTLRCSPRSGDLSVYWYQQSLDQGLQFLIQYYNGEERAKGNILERFSAQQFPDLHSELNLSSLELGDSALYFCASSLREGGNTGEQYFGPGTRLLVL.

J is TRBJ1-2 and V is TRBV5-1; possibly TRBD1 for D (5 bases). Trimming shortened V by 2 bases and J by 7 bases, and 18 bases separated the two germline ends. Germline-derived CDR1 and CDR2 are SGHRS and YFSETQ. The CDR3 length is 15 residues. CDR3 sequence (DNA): TGCGCCAGCAGCTTTGAAGGGTTTGGGGACGGTGGCTACACCTTC. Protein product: CASSFEGFGDGGYTF. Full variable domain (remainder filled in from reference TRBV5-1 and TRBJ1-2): KAGVTQTPRYLIKTRGQQVTLSCSPISGHRSVSWYQQTPGQGLQFLFEYFSETQRNKGNFPGRFSGRQFSNSRSEMNVSTLELGDSALYLCASSFEGFGDGGYTFGSGTRLTVV.

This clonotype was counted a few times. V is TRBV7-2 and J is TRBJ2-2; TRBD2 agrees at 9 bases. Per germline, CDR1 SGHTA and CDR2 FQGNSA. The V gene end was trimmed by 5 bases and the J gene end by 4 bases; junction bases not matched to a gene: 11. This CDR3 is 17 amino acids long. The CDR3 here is CASSRMAGGPGTGELFF. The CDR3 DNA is TGTGCCAGCAGCCGGATGGCGGGGGGGCCTGGCACCGGGGAGCTGTTTTTT.

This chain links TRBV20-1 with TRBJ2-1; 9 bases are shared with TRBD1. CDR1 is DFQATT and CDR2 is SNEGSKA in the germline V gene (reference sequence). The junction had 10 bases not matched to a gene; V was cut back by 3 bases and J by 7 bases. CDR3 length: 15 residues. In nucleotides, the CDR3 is TGCAGTGCTAGTAGGCCGGGACAGGGACGTAATGAGCAGTTCTTC. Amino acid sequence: CSASRPGQGRNEQFF.

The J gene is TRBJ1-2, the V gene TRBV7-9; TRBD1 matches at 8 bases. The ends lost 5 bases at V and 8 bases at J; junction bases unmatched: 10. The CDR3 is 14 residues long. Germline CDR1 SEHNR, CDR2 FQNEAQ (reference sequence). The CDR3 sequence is CASSVGLDREGYTF. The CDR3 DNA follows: TGTGCCAGCAGCGTAGGGCTGGACAGGGAAGGCTACACCTTC.

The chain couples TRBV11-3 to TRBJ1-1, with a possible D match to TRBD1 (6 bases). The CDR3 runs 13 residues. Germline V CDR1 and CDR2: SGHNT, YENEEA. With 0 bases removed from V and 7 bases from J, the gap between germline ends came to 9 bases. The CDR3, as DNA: TGTGCCAGCAGCTTAGATGAGGGGGGTGAAGCTTTCTTT. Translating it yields CASSLDEGGEAFF.